This T cell receptor (beta chain) came from a study of CD8+ T cells in alopecia areata. Sequencing relied on a cDNA template that was reverse transcribed from extracted RNA. Sequenced by immunoSEQ multiplex PCR; TCRdb stores in-frame clones only, minus some. The repertoire holds some 200,000 clones, approximately 56% seen once, with less than 4% in the top ten. V gave up 2 bases and J gave up 1 base, with 6 bases separating them. Germline V gene lookup returns CDR1 KGHSH and CDR2 LQKENI. The CDR3 is 15 amino acids. Treatment described: oral pan-JAK inhibitor, 5-10 mg twice daily. Sequencing used CD4+ T cells sorted from blood, obtained at week 4, from a patient treated with tofacitinib. The rearrangement uses TRBV18 and TRBJ2-6, with unresolved D. This sequence originates from a human donor with alopecia areata. In DNA, the CDR3 is TGTGCCAGCTCACCAAAGACTTCTGGGGCCAACGTCCTGACTTTC. Translation: CASSPKTSGANVLTF.